The 19 T cell receptor beta chains listed next were all sequenced from one sample in a study of PD-L1 blockade in urothelial cancer. Sample time point: pretreatment peripheral blood. Generated by immunoSEQ multiplex PCR, the TCRdb table keeps only in-frame clones and is missing some. The sample lists under 95,000 clones, 65% to 85% occurring once. The material sequenced was PBMCs, taken around atezolizumab (anti-PD-L1) treatment. The receptors were gathered from a woman in her 70s with urothelial cancer.

This clone came up once. The genes are TRBV11-2 and TRBJ2-7; tentative D call: TRBD1 (5 bases). The CDR3 contains 19 residues. V gave up 0 bases and J gave up 3 bases, with 24 bases separating them. CDR1 is SGHAT and CDR2 is FQNNGV in the germline V gene. The CDR3 region is CASSLEGHRSRSYYYEQYF. The CDR3, as DNA: TGTGCCAGCAGCTTAGAAGGACACCGCAGCCGATCATATTACTACGAGCAGTACTTC.

The J gene is TRBJ2-1, the V gene TRBV4-1; 9 positions agree with TRBD2. Germline CDR1 and CDR2: MGHRA and YSYEKL. Trimming cost V 1 base and J 2 bases; bases outside gene matches: 6. The CDR3 has 17 amino acids. The DNA of the CDR3 is TGCGCCAGCAGCCAAGTGGTTAGCGGGGGAGCCTACAATGAGCAGTTCTTC. The encoded protein is CASSQVVSGGAYNEQFF.

The rearrangement links TRBV9 to TRBJ2-2, with 8 bases aligning to TRBD2. This CDR3 has 14 residues. Germline-derived CDR1 and CDR2 are SGDLS and YYNGEE. Trimming took 0 bases from V and 8 from J; bases not matched to a gene: 3. The CDR3 DNA sequence: TGTGCCAGCAGCGTAGAGCGGGAGTGGGGGGAGCTGTTTTTT. Translated: CASSVEREWGELFF.

The V gene is TRBV5-1, the J gene TRBJ2-7, with a weak D call TRBD2 (7 bases). Trimming left V 0 bases short and J 5 bases short, with 18 bases between. This CDR3 has 16 amino acids. CDR1 is SGHRS and CDR2 is YFSETQ in the germline V gene. The CDR3 DNA reads TGCGCCAGCAGCTTGGTGGGGGGGGCGATGGTCCACGAGCAGTACTTC. Encoded protein: CASSLVGGAMVHEQYF.

The genes are TRBV4-1 and TRBJ1-5; TRBD1 agrees at 8 bases. V was pared by 4 bases and J by 5 bases, with 7 bases of the junction left unmatched. Germline V lookup: CDR1 MGHRA, CDR2 YSYEKL. The CDR3 covers 15 residues. CDR3 bases: TGCGCCAGCAGCCTAACGGACAGGGAGGATCAGCCCCAGCATTTT. Translation gives CASSLTDREDQPQHF.

The chain uses TRBV10-3 and TRBJ2-1; D gene uncertain. The CDR3 length is 16 residues. The germline V and J ends were trimmed by 4 bases and 0 bases, with 13 bases remaining between them. Germline CDR1 and CDR2: ENHRY and SYGVKD. CDR3 amino acids: CAISVLFMSSYNEQFF. The CDR3 DNA reads as TGTGCCATCAGTGTCTTATTTATGAGCTCCTACAATGAGCAGTTCTTC.

J is TRBJ1-4 and V is TRBV5-5, with TRBD1 matching 7 bases. CDR1 is SGHKS and CDR2 is YYEKEE in the germline V gene (reference sequence). Trimming took 4 bases from V and 5 from J; bases not matched to a gene: 20. The CDR3 is 19 residues long. The CDR3 is CASSQTGSGAVQRNEKLFF. The DNA of the CDR3 is TGTGCCAGCAGCCAGACAGGGTCAGGGGCCGTCCAACGGAATGAAAAACTGTTTTTT.

This clone was observed a handful of times. V gene TRBV19 combines with J gene TRBJ1-3; D ambiguous. The CDR3 loop spans 14 amino acids. Germline V gene sequence: CDR1 LNHDA, CDR2 SQIVND (reference sequence). V was trimmed by 3 bases and J by 4 bases, leaving 10 bases between them. CDR3 loop: CASSMVAVGNTIYF. The CDR3 coding sequence is TGTGCCAGTAGTATGGTGGCAGTAGGAAACACCATATATTTT.

This clone has just one count. The chain combines TRBV2 with TRBJ1-1; D remains unclear. CDR1 SNHLY and CDR2 FYNNEI come from the germline V gene. The V end was cut by 0 bases, the J end by 9 bases, with 5 bases between. The CDR3 runs 11 residues. CDR3 DNA: TGTGCCAGCAGTGAAGCAGCCCAAGCTTTCTTT. This codes for CASSEAAQAFF.

Only a few counts were recorded for this clone. V gene TRBV12-5 combines with J gene TRBJ2-2; D gene unclear. V was shortened by 2 bases and J by 8 bases, with 6 bases between the two germline ends. CDR1 and CDR2 (germline): LGHNT, FRNRAP. The CDR3 has 12 amino acids. The chain's CDR3 is CASGLTEGELFF. CDR3 DNA: TGTGCTAGTGGTTTGACCGAGGGGGAGCTGTTTTTT.

The table lists this clone with many counts. Other DNA variants within this sample encode the same CDR3. The gene calls are TRBV14 and TRBJ2-3, with D possibly matching TRBD2 (6 bases). Trimming took off 1 base at V and 2 bases at J, with 10 bases between the two ends. Germline CDR1 reads SGHDN; CDR2 reads FVKESK. The CDR3 has 15 amino acids. The CDR3 here is CASSQVGGLTDTQYF. The CDR3 DNA follows: TGTGCCAGCAGCCAAGTGGGGGGACTCACAGATACGCAGTATTTT.

The chain has TRBV5-1 and TRBJ2-7; 15 positions match TRBD2. V dropped 3 bases and J dropped 3; count of bases not matched to a gene: 13. The CDR3 is 19 amino acids. Germline-derived CDR1 and CDR2 are SGHRS and YFSETQ. This chain's CDR3 is CASSSGLAGGPVKIYEQYF. CDR3 DNA sequence: TGCGCCAGCAGCTCTGGACTAGCGGGAGGGCCTGTGAAAATCTACGAGCAGTACTTC.

The chain combines TRBV10-3 with TRBJ1-1; TRBD1 agrees at 10 bases. This CDR3 contains 16 residues. V gave up 0 bases and J gave up 4 bases; unmatched junction bases: 5. Germline CDR1 and CDR2: ENHRY and SYGVKD. CDR3 protein: CAISESGQGRGTEAFF. In DNA form, the CDR3 reads TGTGCCATCAGTGAGTCGGGACAGGGGAGAGGCACTGAAGCTTTCTTT.

The rearrangement links TRBV28 to TRBJ2-2, with 10 nucleotides matching TRBD2. The CDR3 is 15 amino acids. With 3 bases clipped from V and 7 bases from J, the junction kept 5 bases outside the gene matches. Germline-derived CDR1 and CDR2 are MDHEN and SYDVKM. The DNA of the CDR3 is TGTGCCAGCAGTTTTCTAGCGGGAGCCAGCGGGGAGCTGTTTTTT. Translated: CASSFLAGASGELFF.

This clone was seen a handful of times. The genes are TRBV2 and TRBJ1-5; D not resolved. CDR1 is SNHLY and CDR2 is FYNNEI in the germline V gene. V lost 6 bases, J lost 2 bases, and 5 bases lay in between. The CDR3 has 12 residues. The DNA for the CDR3 is TGTGCCAGCAGCCTTGGCAATCAGCCCCAGCATTTT. It encodes CASSLGNQPQHF.

The chain carries TRBV4-3 and TRBJ1-3; possibly TRBD1 for D (5 bases). The CDR3 length is 15 residues. CDR1 is LGHNA, CDR2 YSLEER, per germline. V gave up 4 bases and J gave up 0 bases, with 10 bases separating them. The CDR3 is CASSLGGTSGNTIYF. CDR3 bases: TGCGCCAGCAGCCTCGGGGGGACCTCTGGAAACACCATATATTTT.

The chain links TRBV29-1 to TRBJ2-5, with 12 nucleotides matching TRBD2. The CDR3 is 16 residues long. The V segment lost 4 bases and the J segment 5 bases; nucleotides outside the gene matches: 11. Germline CDR1 reads SQVTM; CDR2 reads ANQGSEA. The CDR3 nucleotides are TGCAGCGTTGCCCCGACTAGCGGGGGTCCGGGTGAGACCCAGTACTTC. It translates to CSVAPTSGGPGETQYF.

The chain employs TRBV10-2 and TRBJ2-2, with 7 positions matching TRBD1. Germline CDR1 is WSHSY and CDR2 is SAAADI. This CDR3 is 15 amino acids long. Trimming cost V 2 bases and J 4 bases; bases outside gene matches: 4. The CDR3, as DNA: TGCGCCAGCAGTGAGATGACAGGGTTCACCGGGGAGCTGTTTTTT. Its translation is CASSEMTGFTGELFF.

This chain connects TRBV29-1 to TRBJ2-7; 8 bases line up with TRBD2. The junction had 5 bases not matched to a gene; V was cut back by 4 bases and J by 0 bases. Germline CDR1 SQVTM, CDR2 ANQGSEA. The length of the CDR3 is 14 residues. The CDR3 spells CSVVGLGISYEQYF. CDR3 nucleotides: TGCAGCGTTGTGGGACTAGGCATCTCCTACGAGCAGTACTTC.